This T cell receptor (beta chain) was documented in a study of cytomegalovirus exposure and HLA in healthy donors. The CDR3 is 15 amino acids. V lost 7 bases and J lost 1, with 19 bases in between. The germline V gene encodes CDR1 GTSNPN and CDR2 SVGIG (reference sequence). The PCR was carried out with 60 Vbeta primers and 13 Jbeta primers. Original handling: There were tens of millions of unique TCR beta chains by a later count, and around 10 million of them were shared. Using immunoSEQ multiplex PCR, the repertoire was profiled, and TCRdb retains in-frame clones only, with some absent. Clone size and the V and J calls come from that table; the DNA yielded D and trimming. The sample carries some 100,000 clones, over 60% recorded once. As for this clone: Its antigen is still unknown.

Study-wide findings and caveats: In an earlier analysis, in 540 or so donors, most V segments appeared productive either ~87% or ~30% of the time.

Sequences were obtained from PBMCs. The sequence was obtained from a female donor in good health and CMV-seropositive. This chain connects TRBV30 to TRBJ1-1; D not resolved. The CDR3 bases are TGTGCCTCCGGGAGGTCTTCAAGCAAGAACACTGAAGCTTTCTTT. Translating gives CASGRSSSKNTEAFF.